This is a list of T cell receptor beta chains from one sample in a study of T-cell reconstitution after alpha-beta-depleted transplantation in children. A single record per CDR3 protein comes from TCRdb applying MiXCR to the PCR reads. The sample carries hundreds of thousands of distinct CDR3 sequences, roughly 8.2% recorded once. The input for sequencing was PBMCs, mostly from graft donor cells, taken 180 days after TCRalphabeta/CD19-depleted stem cell transplant. These receptor sequences come from a male patient between 5 and 17 years old who had a stem cell transplant for acute lymphoblastic leukemia, so the T cells may come from the graft donor. Each CDR3 is given with its conserved first and last residue. The D gene is left open where the match is weak. A row's size may be missing; if present it is once, few, many or a size class.

v_call	j_call	d_call	clone_size	cdr3_aa	cdr3_nt
TRBV15	TRBJ1-6	NA	many	CATSRDQGDSPLHF	TGTGCCACCAGCAGAGATCAAGGGGATTCACCCCTCCACTTT
TRBV10-3	TRBJ2-2	NA	many	CATTHTGELFF	TGTGCCACCACCCACACCGGGGAGCTGTTTTTT
TRBV20-1	TRBJ2-1	NA	many	CSATLEKRGNEQFF	TGCAGTGCTACCCTAGAGAAACGGGGCAATGAGCAGTTCTTC
TRBV5-6	TRBJ1-2	NA	NA	CASSSIVDYTF	TGTGCCAGCAGCTCCATCGTAGACTACACCTTC
TRBV29-1	TRBJ2-1	NA	many	CSVAGYNEQFF	TGCAGCGTTGCAGGGTACAATGAGCAGTTCTTC
TRBV3-1	TRBJ2-5	NA	many	CASRSPHLGGTETQYF	TGTGCCAGCAGATCCCCCCATTTAGGGGGGACGGAGACCCAGTACTTC
TRBV7-9	TRBJ1-1	NA	many	CASSLVDAFF	TGTGCCAGCAGCTTAGTCGACGCTTTCTTT
TRBV29-1	TRBJ2-2	TRBD1	few	CSVEETGIGTGELFF	TGCAGCGTTGAAGAGACAGGGATAGGCACCGGGGAGCTGTTTTTT
TRBV4-2	TRBJ2-1	TRBD1	many	CASSQPRDSFKNNEQFF	TGTGCCAGCAGCCAACCCCGGGACAGTTTTAAAAACAATGAGCAGTTCTTC
TRBV3-1	TRBJ1-3	NA	many	CASSQGTSGNTIYF	TGTGCCAGCAGCCAGGGGACCTCTGGAAACACCATATATTTT
TRBV29-1	TRBJ2-7	NA	many	CSVSGMDRPYEQYF	TGCAGCGTTTCCGGAATGGACAGACCCTACGAGCAGTACTTC
TRBV29-1	TRBJ2-3	NA	many	CSVEGRSASTDTQYF	TGCAGCGTTGAGGGCAGGAGCGCTAGCACAGATACGCAGTATTTT
TRBV5-1	TRBJ2-1	NA	many	CASNEQGLDEQFF	TGCGCCAGCAACGAACAGGGTCTGGATGAGCAGTTCTTC
TRBV3-1	TRBJ1-1	NA	many	CASSQEERQNTEAFF	TGTGCCAGCAGCCAAGAAGAGAGACAGAACACTGAAGCTTTCTTT
TRBV7-9	TRBJ1-2	NA	many	CASSVGQANYGYTF	TGTGCCAGCAGCGTCGGACAAGCTAACTATGGCTACACCTTC
TRBV18	TRBJ2-5	TRBD1	NA	CASSPNRGPQETQYF	TGTGCCAGCTCACCCAACAGGGGGCCACAAGAGACCCAGTACTTC
TRBV14	TRBJ2-7	NA	many	CASSQGGADEQYF	TGTGCCAGCAGCCAAGGGGGGGCCGACGAGCAGTACTTC
TRBV23-1	TRBJ2-2	TRBD2	few	CASFWGGGLPPNTGELFF	TGCGCCAGCTTTTGGGGCGGGGGACTTCCCCCGAACACCGGGGAGCTGTTTTTT
TRBV2	TRBJ2-7	NA	NA	CASRAPGTLSYEQYF	TGTGCCAGCAGGGCTCCAGGGACCCTCTCCTACGAGCAGTACTTC
TRBV7-6	TRBJ2-1	NA	many	CASSRTDNEQFF	TGTGCCAGCAGCCGGACTGACAATGAGCAGTTCTTC
TRBV11-2	TRBJ2-4	NA	NA	CASSSGWGGNIQYF	TGTGCCAGCAGCTCCGGTTGGGGAGGAAACATTCAGTACTTC
TRBV3-1	TRBJ2-4	NA	NA	CASSLFGSRSNIQYF	TGTGCCAGCAGCCTCTTTGGCAGCCGGTCAAACATTCAGTACTTC
TRBV12-3/TRBV12-4	TRBJ2-2	NA	many	CASSSRPANTGELFF	TGTGCCAGCAGCTCCAGACCCGCGAACACCGGGGAGCTGTTTTTT
TRBV11-2	TRBJ2-7	NA	many	CASRCPPRLGLRDKEQYF	TGTGCCAGCAGATGCCCCCCTAGGCTTGGTCTCCGGGACAAAGAGCAGTACTTC
TRBV19	TRBJ2-2	NA	many	CASSNLGYGELFF	TGTGCCAGTAGTAATTTGGGTTACGGGGAGCTGTTTTTT
TRBV5-6	TRBJ2-2	TRBD2	many	CASSFASGGQLNTGELFF	TGTGCCAGCAGCTTCGCTAGCGGGGGGCAATTGAACACCGGGGAGCTGTTTTTT
TRBV7-6	TRBJ2-7	TRBD1	NA	CASSLAVDRGRYEQYF	TGTGCCAGCAGCTTAGCGGTCGACAGGGGGCGGTACGAGCAGTACTTC
TRBV19	TRBJ2-2	NA	few	CASTVTGELFF	TGTGCCAGTACAGTCACCGGGGAGCTGTTTTTT
TRBV5-1	TRBJ2-2	NA	many	CASRGAGARSDTGELFF	TGCGCCAGCAGAGGGGCGGGCGCGAGGAGTGACACCGGGGAGCTGTTTTTT
TRBV3-1	TRBJ2-7	NA	many	CASSQDFFDRLQYF	TGTGCCAGCAGCCAAGATTTTTTTGACCGGTTACAGTACTTC
TRBV7-3	TRBJ2-2	NA	many	CASSSGGSSTGELFF	TGTGCCAGCAGCTCAGGGGGGTCCTCCACCGGGGAGCTGTTTTTT
TRBV12-3/TRBV12-4	TRBJ2-2	NA	once	CASSPPGQRANTGELFF	TGTGCCAGCAGTCCCCCGGGACAAAGGGCTAACACCGGGGAGCTGTTTTTT
TRBV12-3/TRBV12-4	TRBJ1-6	NA	NA	CASSPSYSQGNSPLHF	TGTGCCAGCAGTCCCTCATACTCCCAGGGAAATTCACCCCTCCACTTT
TRBV19	TRBJ2-5	NA	NA	CASTSHQGKTQYF	TGTGCCAGTACCTCTCACCAGGGAAAGACCCAGTACTTC
TRBV6-6	TRBJ1-2	NA	many	CASSYSGGQGYTF	TGTGCCAGCAGTTACTCGGGAGGGCAGGGCTACACCTTC
TRBV2	TRBJ1-5	TRBD1	many	CASTSRQGERDQPQHF	TGTGCCAGCACCTCAAGACAGGGGGAAAGAGATCAGCCCCAGCATTTT
TRBV3-1	TRBJ2-3	NA	many	CASSPGGLSASGTQYF	TGTGCCAGCAGCCCCGGCGGCCTCTCTGCCTCGGGTACGCAGTATTTT
TRBV5-1	TRBJ1-3	NA	many	CASSLEQSSGNTIYF	TGCGCCAGCAGCTTGGAACAGTCCTCTGGAAACACCATATATTTT
TRBV7-8	TRBJ2-7	TRBD2	many	CASSAPSGRFYEQYF	TGTGCCAGCAGCGCCCCTAGCGGACGCTTCTACGAGCAGTACTTC
TRBV3-1	TRBJ2-2	NA	many	CASSQVRGAGTGELFF	TGTGCCAGCAGCCAAGTAAGGGGCGCGGGGACCGGGGAGCTGTTTTTT
TRBV11-2	TRBJ1-1	NA	many	CASSLKGPNTEAFF	TGTGCCAGCAGCTTAAAAGGGCCGAACACTGAAGCTTTCTTT
TRBV27	TRBJ2-7	TRBD2	NA	CASSSVAGGLYEQYF	TGTGCCAGCAGTTCGGTAGCGGGGGGGCTCTACGAGCAGTACTTC
TRBV20-1	TRBJ2-5	NA	many	CSEGGTGQETQYF	TGCAGTGAAGGCGGGACCGGGCAAGAGACCCAGTACTTC
TRBV7-3	TRBJ2-6	NA	many	CASSYKGMGGGANVLTF	TGTGCCAGCAGTTACAAAGGGATGGGAGGTGGGGCCAACGTCCTGACTTTC
TRBV2	TRBJ1-2	NA	many	CARLGQFYGYTF	TGTGCCAGACTAGGACAGTTCTATGGCTACACCTTC
TRBV20-1	TRBJ2-3	NA	many	CSAGADTQYF	TGCAGTGCTGGGGCGGATACGCAGTATTTT
TRBV5-1	TRBJ2-1	TRBD2	many	CASRPGGNEQFF	TGCGCCAGCAGACCGGGGGGTAATGAGCAGTTCTTC
TRBV27	TRBJ1-1	TRBD1	many	CASSLTGGYTEAFF	TGTGCCAGCAGTCTTACAGGGGGCTACACTGAAGCTTTCTTT
TRBV6-1	TRBJ2-3	TRBD1	many	CASSQRTGGTDTQYF	TGTGCCAGCAGTCAAAGGACAGGAGGCACAGATACGCAGTATTTT
TRBV12-3/TRBV12-4	TRBJ2-1	TRBD2	many	CASSPRTSGSNEQFF	TGTGCCAGCAGTCCCCGGACTAGCGGGAGTAATGAGCAGTTCTTC
TRBV28	TRBJ1-2	NA	many	CASSLTAWGYTF	TGTGCCAGCAGTTTGACAGCGTGGGGCTACACCTTC
TRBV20-1	TRBJ2-2	NA	many	CSASPDRRTGELFF	TGCAGTGCTAGCCCAGACAGAAGGACCGGGGAGCTGTTTTTT
TRBV4-2	TRBJ2-7	TRBD1	many	CASSSGQLSSYEQYF	TGTGCCAGCAGTTCGGGACAGCTAAGCTCCTACGAGCAGTACTTC